This entry is about one TCR beta chain. Its cognate antigen is unknown. The data stem from a study of molecular identifiers for immune sequencing clone quantification. General study points: With a barcode shared among identical TCR molecules, highly expanded clone sizes could be underestimated. Detection of one spiked Jurkat cell's TCR RNA reportedly worked in some 980,000 naive cells.

Listed TCR primers, together with previously described methods, were used for the bulk TCR libraries. TCRdb reanalysed the PCR reads using MiXCR and keeps one entry per CDR3 protein. This table has about 35,000 distinct CDR3 sequences, 15% to 20% appearing once. The CDR3 runs 16 residues. V was pared by 5 bases and J by 10 bases, with 12 bases of the junction left unmatched. Sorting selected naive CD8 T cells with a CD8+CD4-CCR7+CD45RA+ phenotype. Sample: naive CD8+ T cells from blood, with Jurkat cell RNA spiked in. Subset specified: FACS-sorted CD8+CD4-CCR7+CD45RA+ naive T cells. The rearrangement links TRBV12-3 or TRBV12-4 to TRBJ2-1; the match to TRBD2 covers 12 bases. This sequence was found in a human donor in good health. Some libraries in this study had Jurkat cell RNA spiked in. The CDR3 nucleotides are TGTGCCAGCAGTCTACCCCCTAGCGGGAGGGCCGAGGAGCAGTTCTTC. Residues: CASSLPPSGRAEEQFF.